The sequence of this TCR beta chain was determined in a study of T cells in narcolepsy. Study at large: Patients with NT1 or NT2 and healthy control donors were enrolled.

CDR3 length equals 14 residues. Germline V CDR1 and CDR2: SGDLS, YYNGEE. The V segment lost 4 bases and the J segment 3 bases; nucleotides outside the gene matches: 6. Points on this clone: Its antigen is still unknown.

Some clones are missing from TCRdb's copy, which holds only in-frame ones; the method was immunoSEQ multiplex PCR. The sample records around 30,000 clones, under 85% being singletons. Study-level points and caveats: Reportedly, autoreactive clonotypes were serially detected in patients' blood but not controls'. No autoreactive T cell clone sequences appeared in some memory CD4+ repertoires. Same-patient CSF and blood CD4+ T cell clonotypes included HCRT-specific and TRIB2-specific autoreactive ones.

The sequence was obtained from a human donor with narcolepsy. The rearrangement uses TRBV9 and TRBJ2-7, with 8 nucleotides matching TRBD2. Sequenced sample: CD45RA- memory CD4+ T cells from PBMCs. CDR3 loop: CASSIAGSFYEQYF. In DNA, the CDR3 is TGTGCCAGCAGCATAGCGGGGTCATTCTACGAGCAGTACTTC.